The clone carrying this T cell receptor beta chain occurred a few times. The antigen remains unidentified. A CD45RO/CCR7/CD25/CD127/CD95/CD27 panel sorted naive, central memory, regulatory and stem cell-like memory CD4+ cells. The record originates from a study of beta chain features in type 1 diabetes. Study summary: Age and gender were similar between patients and healthy donors, as were cell yields.

The study's findings and limits: The study found that naive, central memory and Treg TCRB repertoires appeared more similar in patients than in healthy donors.

CDR1 SNHLY and CDR2 FYNNEI come from the germline V gene. The CDR3 runs 14 residues. Deletions cut 8 bases from V and 0 bases from J, with 14 bases between. The sequenced template was cDNA made from the entire isolated RNA. Assay used: immunoSEQ multiplex PCR; TCRdb lists only in-frame clones, some missing. The sample lists some 140,000 clones; 9% to 9.5% were seen once. What was sequenced was central memory CD4+ T cells from blood. The chain carries TRBV2 and TRBJ2-7; D is possibly TRBD1 (6 bases). The sequence derives from a man younger than 30 in good health. For the CDR3, the DNA is TGTGCCAGCGGCCGGGACATTAACTCCTACGAGCAGTACTTC. Translating gives CASGRDINSYEQYF.